Following are 6 T cell receptor beta chains from one sample sequenced in a study of molecular identifiers for immune sequencing clone quantification. TCRdb re-called the PCR reads with MiXCR, one entry per CDR3 protein. Here the sample spans tens of thousands of distinct CDR3 sequences, about a sixth being singletons. Source material: naive CD8+ T cells from blood, with Jurkat cell RNA spiked in. Subset described: FACS-sorted CD8+CD4-CCR7+CD45RA+ naive T cells. The receptor set was obtained from a human donor in good health. Some libraries in this study had Jurkat cell RNA spiked in.

The chain recombines TRBV4-3 with TRBJ2-1; 7 bases align to TRBD2. Germline CDR1 reads LGHNA; CDR2 reads YSLEER. The V and J ends lost 6 bases and 12 bases, in that order; junction bases with no gene match: 20. The CDR3 has 16 amino acids. Here the CDR3 reads CASSKWVAGAQGGQFF. DNA of the CDR3: TGCGCCAGCAGTAAATGGGTGGCGGGAGCCCAAGGCGGGCAGTTCTTC.

In its sample, this clonotype was seen many times. The J gene is TRBJ1-2, the V gene TRBV6-2 or TRBV6-3, with D possibly TRBD1 on 5 matching bases. This CDR3 has 16 amino acids. Per germline, CDR1 MNHEY and CDR2 SVGEGT. The V end was cut by 2 bases, the J end by 0 bases, with 13 bases between. The DNA of the CDR3 is TGTGCCAGCAGTTACCCGACAGTGCGGACTAACTATGGCTACACCTTC. Protein: CASSYPTVRTNYGYTF.

The table lists this clonotype with many counts. V and J are TRBV11-2 and TRBJ2-7; perhaps TRBD1 as D (5 bases). The CDR3 runs to 14 residues. Germline-derived CDR1 and CDR2 are SGHAT and FQNNGV. The germline V and J ends were trimmed by 1 base and 3 bases, with 10 bases remaining between them. The CDR3, as DNA: TGTGCCAGCAGCTTAGGGGGCACCAGCTACGAGCAGTACTTC. It encodes CASSLGGTSYEQYF. Combining the CDR3 with reference TRBV11-2 and TRBJ2-7 gives the whole variable domain EAGVAQSPRYKIIEKRQSVAFWCNPISGHATLYWYQQILGQGPKLLIQFQNNGVVDDSQLPKDRFSAERLKGVDSTLKIQPAKLEDSAVYLCASSLGGTSYEQYFGPGTRLTVT.

This clonotype was counted ten times or more. The gene calls are TRBV7-2 and TRBJ2-7; D not certain. The V and J ends lost 3 bases and 0 bases respectively, with 6 bases between them. Germline lookup yields CDR1 SGHTA and CDR2 FQGNSA. This CDR3 comprises 13 residues. The DNA of the CDR3 is TGTGCCAGCAGCTTGTGGACCTCCTACGAGCAGTACTTC. This codes for CASSLWTSYEQYF.

This clonotype was counted ten times or more. The chain links TRBV19 to TRBJ1-1; a possible D gene is TRBD1 (5 bases). Germline V lookup: CDR1 LNHDA, CDR2 SQIVND (reference sequence). V lost 2 bases, J lost 4 bases, and 8 bases lay in between. This CDR3 region has 13 residues. CDR3 bases: TGTGCCAGTAGTATACTCGGGGGCACTGAAGCTTTCTTT. Its translation: CASSILGGTEAFF.

Many counts were recorded for this clonotype. The chain combines TRBV5-1 with TRBJ2-1, with 7 bases identical to TRBD1. Germline V CDR1 and CDR2: SGHRS, YFSETQ. V shed 1 base, J shed 1 base, and the junction held 8 bases outside the gene matches. The CDR3 loop spans 17 amino acids. CDR3 protein: CASSLRVTGVSYNEQFF. CDR3 nucleotides: TGCGCCAGCAGCTTGAGGGTTACAGGGGTGTCCTACAATGAGCAGTTCTTC.